Each of the 19 T cell receptor beta chains below was sequenced from the same sample in a study of beta chain features in type 1 diabetes. The isolated RNA, all of it, was reverse transcribed, so expressed TCRB transcripts were what got sequenced. Data came from immunoSEQ multiplex PCR; TCRdb stores just in-frame clones and leaves some out. This sample yields about 220,000 clones, of which 11% are seen a single time; 1% to 1.5% belongs to the top ten. Sequencing input: central memory CD4+ T cells from blood. These receptors all come from a man younger than 35 in good health.

The chain employs TRBV5-6 and TRBJ1-5; possible D gene TRBD1, 5 bases. Per germline, CDR1 SGHDT and CDR2 YYEEEE. V was cut by 4 bases and J by 6 bases, with 11 bases left in between. The CDR3 contains 13 residues. DNA for the CDR3: TGTGCCAGCAGCCCGGGGGGAGGTCAGCCCCAGCATTTT. Amino acids: CASSPGGGQPQHF.

In nucleotides, the CDR3 is TGTGCCAGCTCACCACGGGATGCTCGCCAATCAGATACGCAGTATTTT. It codes for CASSPRDARQSDTQYF. The chain is built from TRBV18 and TRBJ2-3, with D uncertain. Trimming removed 1 base from V and 4 bases from J, with 15 bases in between. This CDR3 region has 16 residues. Germline V lookup: CDR1 KGHSH, CDR2 LQKENI.

This clone was detected a few times. The chain carries TRBV5-8 and TRBJ2-7; D remains unclear. The germline V and J ends were trimmed by 4 bases and 6 bases, with 5 bases remaining between them. CDR1 is SGHTS and CDR2 is YDEGEE in the germline V gene. The CDR3 has 10 amino acids. The CDR3 loop reads CASSGPEQYF. Written as DNA, the CDR3 is TGTGCCAGCAGCGGTCCCGAGCAGTACTTC.

This clone was seen a handful of times. This chain joins TRBV25-1 and TRBJ1-5, with D uncertain. CDR1 MGHDK and CDR2 SYGVNS come from the germline V gene. This CDR3 comprises 14 residues. V lost 4 bases, J lost 7 bases, and 14 bases lay in between. The DNA for the CDR3 is TGTGCCAGCAGTGCCCCGGGCTTGAGGCAGCCCCAGCATTTT. Its translation is CASSAPGLRQPQHF. The whole variable domain, filled in from reference TRBV25-1 and TRBJ1-5, reads EADIYQTPRYLVIGTGKKITLECSQTMGHDKMYWYQQDPGMELHLIHYSYGVNSTEKGDLSSESTVSRIRTEHFPLTLESARPSHTSQYLCASSAPGLRQPQHFGDGTRLSIL.

The rearrangement uses TRBV7-2 and TRBJ2-4, with 11 positions matching TRBD2. The CDR3 runs 15 residues. With 6 bases clipped from V and 7 bases from J, the junction kept 8 bases outside the gene matches. Germline V gene data show CDR1 as SGHTA and CDR2 as FQGNSA. CDR3 sequence (DNA): TGTGCCAGCAGAGTAGCGGGAGGGCCCTCGAACATTCAGTACTTC. Encoded protein: CASRVAGGPSNIQYF.

The V and J genes are TRBV9 and TRBJ2-3; 8 bases are a match to TRBD2. Per germline, CDR1 SGDLS and CDR2 YYNGEE. The CDR3 consists of 15 residues. Losses at the gene ends were 1 base for V and 1 base for J; bases not matched to a gene: 2. The CDR3 loop reads CASSVRREGTDTQYF. CDR3 DNA sequence: TGTGCCAGCAGCGTAAGGCGGGAGGGCACAGATACGCAGTATTTT.

J is TRBJ2-6 and V is TRBV23-1; D possibly corresponds to TRBD2 (5 bases). TRBV23-1 is known as an ORF, though its function is uncertain. Trimming removed 8 bases at V and 0 bases at J, with 20 bases between. CDR3 length equals 18 residues. The CDR3 nucleotides are TGCGCCAGCCCGCCGCGAGAGGGATCTTCCTCTGGGGCCAACGTCCTGACTTTC. Translated: CASPPREGSSSGANVLTF.

This clone came up a few times. The chain carries TRBV29-1 and TRBJ2-7; D remains ambiguous. Germline loops: CDR1 SQVTM, CDR2 ANQGSEA. With 7 bases removed from V and 0 bases from J, the gap between germline ends came to 13 bases. CDR3 size: 13 residues. The CDR3 DNA is TGCAGCGGTGATTCGGCAGACTCCTACGAGCAGTACTTC. It yields the protein CSGDSADSYEQYF.

This rearrangement joins TRBV19 to TRBJ2-7; no firm D call. The CDR3 extends over 13 amino acids. With 0 bases removed from V and 2 bases from J, the gap between germline ends came to 5 bases. In germline, CDR1 is LNHDA, CDR2 SQIVND (reference sequence). CDR3 DNA sequence: TGTGCCAGTAGTATAGATTGGACCTACGAGCAGTACTTC. This sequence encodes CASSIDWTYEQYF.

The chain combines TRBV14 with TRBJ2-7; TRBD2 aligns across 7 bases. CDR1 SGHDN and CDR2 FVKESK come from the germline V gene. V lost 0 bases to trimming and J lost 2 bases; unmatched junction nucleotides: 7. The CDR3 contains 16 residues. Here the CDR3 DNA reads TGTGCCAGCAGCCAAGAATGGGAGCGGGACCCCTACGAGCAGTACTTC. Translation: CASSQEWERDPYEQYF.

In its sample, this clone was seen a few times. This chain uses TRBV10-3 with TRBJ2-3; D unclear. Trimming left V 11 bases short and J 2 bases short, with 8 bases between. Germline V CDR1 and CDR2: ENHRY, SYGVKD. The CDR3 has 11 amino acids. CDR3 amino acids: CAATDTDTQYF. CDR3 bases: TGTGCCGCAACCGACACAGATACGCAGTATTTT.

This clone was observed a handful of times. The chain is built from TRBV7-9 and TRBJ2-7; D unclear. V was pared by 7 bases and J by 2 bases, with 18 bases between. CDR3 length equals 15 residues. CDR1 is SEHNR, CDR2 FQNEAQ, per germline (reference sequence). In DNA, the CDR3 is TGTGCCAGCAACCACTTGGGGTCGGGCACCTACGAGCAGTACTTC. Translating gives CASNHLGSGTYEQYF. The variable domain in full, completed from reference TRBV7-9 and TRBJ2-7, reads DTGVSQNPRHKITKRGQNVTFRCDPISEHNRLYWYRQTLGQGPEFLTYFQNEAQLEKSRLLSDRFSAERPKGSFSTLEIQRTEQGDSAMYLCASNHLGSGTYEQYFGPGTRLTVT.

The table lists this clone with a few counts. This chain uses TRBV6-5 with TRBJ2-1; 12 positions match TRBD2. The V segment lost 2 bases and the J segment 9 bases; nucleotides outside the gene matches: 8. Germline V lookup: CDR1 MNHEY, CDR2 SVGAGI. The CDR3 has 16 residues. CDR3 in amino acids: CASSYRRLAGASEQFF. The CDR3 region has the DNA TGTGCCAGCAGTTACCGCCGACTAGCGGGAGCCTCTGAGCAGTTCTTC.

This clone was counted only a few times. This chain uses TRBV6-6 with TRBJ2-3; TRBD2 agrees at 8 bases. The CDR3 runs to 16 residues. Looked up from germline, CDR1 is MNHNY and CDR2 is SVGAGI (reference sequence). Germline trimming cut 2 bases from V and 0 bases from J; bases unmatched to any gene: 4. The CDR3, as DNA: TGTGCCAGCAGTTACCCGGGGGGGGAGAGCACAGATACGCAGTATTTT. Amino acids: CASSYPGGESTDTQYF.

This clone was observed a few times. This chain links TRBV4-2 with TRBJ2-7; 11 bases match TRBD2. The germline CDR1 and CDR2 sequences are LGHNA and YNFKEQ. This CDR3 is built from 15 residues. J was trimmed by 2 bases and V by 2 bases; bases with no gene match: 2. This CDR3 reads CASSQLLAGAYEQYF. CDR3 DNA sequence: TGTGCCAGCAGCCAATTACTAGCGGGAGCCTACGAGCAGTACTTC.

The chain uses TRBV6-5 and TRBJ2-1; the match to TRBD2 covers 11 bases. The V gene's germline CDR1 is MNHEY and CDR2 SVGAGI. The CDR3 sequence is 16 residues long. The ends lost 0 bases at V and 6 bases at J; junction bases unmatched: 4. In DNA form, the CDR3 reads TGTGCCAGCAGTTACTCTAGCGGGAGGGGGGCCAATGAGCAGTTCTTC. Protein: CASSYSSGRGANEQFF.

This clone was seen a few times. The chain employs TRBV25-1 and TRBJ2-1; maybe TRBD1 (6 bases). Germline V gene sequence: CDR1 MGHDK, CDR2 SYGVNS. The CDR3 runs to 14 residues. The ends were cut back, 2 bases at V and 7 bases at J, with 12 bases in the middle. CDR3: CASSEGSGTNEQFF. The CDR3 bases are TGTGCCAGCAGTGAAGGGTCAGGGACAAATGAGCAGTTCTTC.

This clone was seen more than once but under ten times. The CDR3 protein is CASSQGLYSTGELFF. The CDR3 bases are TGTGCCAGCAGCCAGGGACTATATTCGACCGGGGAGCTGTTTTTT. This chain joins TRBV16 and TRBJ2-2, with 7 bases aligning to TRBD2. The trim removed 3 bases at V and 5 bases at J, leaving 6 bases unmatched. Looked up from germline, CDR1 is KGHSY and CDR2 is FQNENV. The CDR3 covers 15 residues.

V and J are TRBV30 and TRBJ2-5, with D unclear. The CDR3 totals 11 residues. Deletions cut 3 bases from V and 5 bases from J, with 7 bases between. CDR1 and CDR2 (germline): GTSNPN, SVGIG (reference sequence). The CDR3 sequence: CAWSGKETQYF. CDR3 in DNA: TGTGCCTGGAGCGGAAAGGAGACCCAGTACTTC. The full variable domain, completed using reference TRBV30 and TRBJ2-5, is SQTIHQWPATLVQPVGSPLSLECTVEGTSNPNLYWYRQAAGRGLQLLFYSVGIGQISSEVPQNLSASRPQDRQFILSSKKLLLSDSGFYLCAWSGKETQYFGPGTRLLVL.